The rows below give T cell receptor beta chains drawn from one sample of a study of cytomegalovirus exposure and HLA in healthy donors. Repertoires were generated with immunoSEQ multiplex PCR, while TCRdb's copy carries only in-frame clones and drops some. The table lists 120,000 or so clones, roughly four fifths of them singletons. The sequenced sample consisted of PBMCs. Receptor source: a woman aged 18-29 years in good health and CMV-seronegative. The CDR3 runs from the conserved cysteine through the conserved F or W. D genes are given only for firm matches. Not every row has a clone size; where given, it reads once, few, many or a size class.

v_gene: TRBV27; j_gene: TRBJ1-5; abundance: NA; d_gene: TRBD1; CDR3nt: TGTGCCAGCAGTTCCCGGATGGGACAGAGCTATAGCAATCAGCCCCAGCATTTT; CDR3aa: CASSSRMGQSYSNQPQHF
v_gene: TRBV2; j_gene: TRBJ1-6; abundance: NA; d_gene: TRBD1; CDR3nt: TGTGCCAGCAGTCAGAGACAGGGAATTAATTCACCCCTCCACTTT; CDR3aa: CASSQRQGINSPLHF
v_gene: TRBV5-4; j_gene: TRBJ2-5; abundance: NA; d_gene: TRBD1; CDR3nt: TGTGCCTACAGGGGCGGGGAGACCCAGTACTTC; CDR3aa: CAYRGGETQYF
v_gene: TRBV27; j_gene: TRBJ2-1; abundance: few; d_gene: NA; CDR3nt: TGTGCCAGCCGAAATCAGTTATATCTCTCCTACAATGAGCAGTTCTTC; CDR3aa: CASRNQLYLSYNEQFF
v_gene: TRBV19; j_gene: TRBJ1-1; abundance: NA; d_gene: NA; CDR3nt: TGTGCCAGTAGTGAAACTTGGAACACTGAAGCTTTCTTT; CDR3aa: CASSETWNTEAFF
v_gene: TRBV29-1; j_gene: TRBJ2-1; abundance: NA; d_gene: NA; CDR3nt: TGCAGCGTTGAGCTAGCCCCTACAAACGGGAATGAGCAGTTCTTC; CDR3aa: CSVELAPTNGNEQFF
v_gene: TRBV10-3; j_gene: TRBJ2-1; abundance: NA; d_gene: TRBD2; CDR3nt: TGTGCCATCAGTGCCCGGACTAGCGGGAACAATGAGCAGTTCTTC; CDR3aa: CAISARTSGNNEQFF
v_gene: TRBV25-1; j_gene: TRBJ2-3; abundance: few; d_gene: NA; CDR3nt: TGTGCCAGCAGTAAATCAATGACAGGCCTTCGAGTTTTT; CDR3aa: CASSKSMTGLRVF
v_gene: TRBV19; j_gene: TRBJ2-2; abundance: NA; d_gene: NA; CDR3nt: TGTGCCATTCGGGGGGCCAACACCGGGGAGCTGTTTTTT; CDR3aa: CAIRGANTGELFF
v_gene: TRBV7-9; j_gene: TRBJ2-4; abundance: NA; d_gene: TRBD1; CDR3nt: TGTGCCAGCAGCTTAGCAGCAGGGGGCGTAAACAGTCAGTACTTC; CDR3aa: CASSLAAGGVNSQYF
v_gene: TRBV7-9; j_gene: TRBJ2-3; abundance: few; d_gene: NA; CDR3nt: TGTGCCAGCAGCCCGGGACTTAGCACAGATACGCAGTATTTT; CDR3aa: CASSPGLSTDTQYF
v_gene: TRBV6-6; j_gene: TRBJ2-7; abundance: NA; d_gene: TRBD1; CDR3nt: TGTGCCAGCAGCAGACAGGGGCCCTCCTACGAGCAGTACTTC; CDR3aa: CASSRQGPSYEQYF
v_gene: TRBV11-2; j_gene: TRBJ2-1; abundance: once; d_gene: TRBD2; CDR3nt: TGTGCCAGCAGCTTAGAGGGGACTAGCGACTACAATGAGCAGTTCTTC; CDR3aa: CASSLEGTSDYNEQFF
v_gene: TRBV11-2; j_gene: TRBJ2-2; abundance: NA; d_gene: NA; CDR3nt: TGTGCCAGCAGCTTAGACAACAGGTTCGCGAACACCGGGGAGCTGTTTTTT; CDR3aa: CASSLDNRFANTGELFF
v_gene: TRBV11-3; j_gene: TRBJ2-3; abundance: NA; d_gene: TRBD2; CDR3nt: TGTGCCAGCAGCTTGATTAGCGGGGGGTTCGATACGCAGTATTTT; CDR3aa: CASSLISGGFDTQYF
v_gene: TRBV4-1; j_gene: TRBJ1-2; abundance: NA; d_gene: TRBD1; CDR3nt: TGCGCCAGCAGTCAGAACGGACAGGGGGCGCGGGGCTACACCTTC; CDR3aa: CASSQNGQGARGYTF
v_gene: TRBV4-3; j_gene: TRBJ1-4; abundance: NA; d_gene: NA; CDR3nt: TGCGCCAGCAGCCAGGAAACAGGGCTGGAGGAAAAACTGTTTTTT; CDR3aa: CASSQETGLEEKLFF
v_gene: TRBV7-8; j_gene: TRBJ2-5; abundance: few; d_gene: TRBD2; CDR3nt: TGTGCCAGCAGCTTTAGCGGGGTCGGCGAGACCCAGTACTTC; CDR3aa: CASSFSGVGETQYF
v_gene: TRBV27; j_gene: TRBJ1-5; abundance: once; d_gene: NA; CDR3nt: TGTGCCAGCAGTTTCAGGGGAAGGGCTTATCAGCCCCAGCATTTT; CDR3aa: CASSFRGRAYQPQHF
v_gene: TRBV11-3; j_gene: TRBJ2-1; abundance: NA; d_gene: NA; CDR3nt: TGTGCCAGCAGCCAAGCGGGCTCCATCCGAGGTGAGCAGTTCTTC; CDR3aa: CASSQAGSIRGEQFF
v_gene: TRBV15; j_gene: TRBJ2-7; abundance: few; d_gene: NA; CDR3nt: TGTGCCACCAGCAGAGATCGGTGGGGGCAAGGCGAGCAGTACTTC; CDR3aa: CATSRDRWGQGEQYF
v_gene: TRBV9; j_gene: TRBJ2-7; abundance: once; d_gene: TRBD2; CDR3nt: TGTGCCAGCAGCCCCGCCCGGGGCGGGAGCTACGAGCAGTACTTC; CDR3aa: CASSPARGGSYEQYF
v_gene: TRBV19; j_gene: TRBJ2-2; abundance: NA; d_gene: NA; CDR3nt: TGTGCCAGTAGTATAGATGAGGAGACCGGGGAGCTGTTTTTT; CDR3aa: CASSIDEETGELFF
v_gene: TRBV7-8; j_gene: TRBJ1-5; abundance: few; d_gene: NA; CDR3nt: TGTGCCAGCAGCTTAGTAACCCTCTATAGCAATCAGCCCCAGCATTTT; CDR3aa: CASSLVTLYSNQPQHF
v_gene: TRBV4-3; j_gene: TRBJ2-7; abundance: NA; d_gene: NA; CDR3nt: TGCGCCAGCAGCCCACAGACGACCTACGAGCAGTACTTC; CDR3aa: CASSPQTTYEQYF
v_gene: TRBV5-1; j_gene: TRBJ1-2; abundance: NA; d_gene: NA; CDR3nt: TGCGCCAGCAGCTTGGACGGGAGGGGCGGCTACACCTTC; CDR3aa: CASSLDGRGGYTF
v_gene: TRBV5-4; j_gene: TRBJ2-1; abundance: NA; d_gene: TRBD1; CDR3nt: TGTGCCAGCAGCTCTACAGGGGACAATGAGCAGTTCTTC; CDR3aa: CASSSTGDNEQFF
v_gene: TRBV19; j_gene: TRBJ2-7; abundance: NA; d_gene: TRBD1; CDR3nt: TGTGCCAGTAGTATAGGCTTGGCCCCCGGGACAGGGAGGCCCTACGAGCAGTACTTC; CDR3aa: CASSIGLAPGTGRPYEQYF
v_gene: TRBV6-1; j_gene: TRBJ2-7; abundance: NA; d_gene: TRBD2; CDR3nt: TGTGCCAGCAGCCCCGGGCTAGCGGAAGCCTACGAGCAGTACTTC; CDR3aa: CASSPGLAEAYEQYF
v_gene: TRBV5-8; j_gene: TRBJ2-7; abundance: NA; d_gene: NA; CDR3nt: TGTGCCAGCACCCCCGGGTCGTATTCCTACGAGCAGTACTTC; CDR3aa: CASTPGSYSYEQYF
v_gene: TRBV5-3; j_gene: TRBJ2-7; abundance: NA; d_gene: NA; CDR3nt: TGTGCCAGAAGCTTGGCCGGAAGAGGACTGCAGTACTTC; CDR3aa: CARSLAGRGLQYF
v_gene: TRBV12-5; j_gene: TRBJ1-1; abundance: NA; d_gene: NA; CDR3nt: TGTGCTAGTGGTTTGGTACTGCGGGTGTTCACTGAAGCTTTCTTT; CDR3aa: CASGLVLRVFTEAFF
v_gene: TRBV11-1; j_gene: TRBJ1-2; abundance: once; d_gene: NA; CDR3nt: TGTGCCAGCAGCGGACGGGATGGCGTCTATGGCTACACCTTC; CDR3aa: CASSGRDGVYGYTF
v_gene: TRBV2; j_gene: TRBJ2-1; abundance: NA; d_gene: NA; CDR3nt: TGTGCCAGCAGGCAGACAGGTCCTTCCTACAATGAGCAGTTCTTC; CDR3aa: CASRQTGPSYNEQFF
v_gene: TRBV7-3; j_gene: TRBJ2-1; abundance: NA; d_gene: TRBD2; CDR3nt: TGTGCCAGCAGCTCTGCGGGGGGGTCCTACAATGAGCAGTTCTTC; CDR3aa: CASSSAGGSYNEQFF
v_gene: TRBV30; j_gene: TRBJ1-6; abundance: NA; d_gene: NA; CDR3nt: TGTGCCTTCCAGGGGAGCTCCTATAATTCACCCCTCCACTTT; CDR3aa: CAFQGSSYNSPLHF
v_gene: TRBV11-2; j_gene: TRBJ2-7; abundance: NA; d_gene: TRBD1; CDR3nt: TGTGCCAGCAGCACCAGGGGGGACAGGGTAGAGTACGAGCAGTACTTC; CDR3aa: CASSTRGDRVEYEQYF
v_gene: TRBV7-9; j_gene: TRBJ2-7; abundance: NA; d_gene: NA; CDR3nt: TGTGCCAGCAGCCTCGGAGCTACCTCCTCCTACGAGCAGTACTTC; CDR3aa: CASSLGATSSYEQYF